The text below deals with one TCR beta chain. Its antigen remains unidentified. The data originate from a study of STAT3 mutations in large granular lymphocyte leukemia. Across the study: Among longitudinally sequenced T-LGLL patients, roughly half had canonical activating STAT3 mutations detected. Over half of T-LGLL patients had one or more immunosuppressive regimens.

Only in-frame clones appear in the TCRdb table, and some are missing; sequencing was by immunoSEQ multiplex PCR. The profile shows roughly 14,000 clones, 85% to 95% of them singletons. Germline CDR1 reads SGHNT; CDR2 reads YYREEE (reference sequence). The CDR3 has 14 amino acids. Trimming shortened V by 0 bases and J by 2 bases, and 9 bases separated the two germline ends. Study-level points and caveats: Every T-cell large granular lymphocyte leukemia patient had at least one immunodominant TCR beta clonotype.

The rearrangement uses TRBV5-4 and TRBJ2-7, with D uncertain. The sequence was collected from a woman aged 45-65 years with T-cell large granular lymphocyte leukemia. Some clones in this sample may be carry-over from other donors' samples. Sequences were obtained from peripheral blood mononuclear cells. CDR3 sequence reads: CASSLVGSTYEQYF. In nucleotides, the CDR3 is TGTGCCAGCAGCTTGGTTGGCTCCACCTACGAGCAGTACTTC. Supplemented by reference TRBV5-4 and TRBJ2-7, the full variable domain reads ETGVTQSPTHLIKTRGQQVTLRCSSQSGHNTVSWYQQALGQGPQFIFQYYREEENGRGNFPPRFSGLQFPNYSSELNVNALELDDSALYLCASSLVGSTYEQYFGPGTRLTVT.